This T cell receptor (beta chain) was observed in a study of T-cell reconstitution after alpha-beta-depleted transplantation in children. The CDR3 extends over 13 amino acids. The germline gives CDR1 SEHNR, CDR2 FQNEAQ (reference sequence). The V end lost 6 bases, the J end lost 4 bases, and 12 bases lay between the germline ends. Unique molecular identifiers were incorporated into the prepared TCRbeta library. TCRdb re-called the PCR reads through MiXCR, storing one row per CDR3 protein. This repertoire shows 450,000 to 600,000 distinct CDR3 sequences, approximately 12% found once; its top ten account for about 2.2%.

This TCR was recovered from a male patient younger than 18 who had a stem cell transplant for acute myeloid leukemia, so the T cells may come from the graft donor. The rearrangement uses TRBV7-9 and TRBJ1-1; D may be TRBD1 (5 bases). The sample here was PBMCs, mostly from graft donor cells, taken 360 days after TCRalphabeta/CD19-depleted stem cell transplant. CDR3 bases: TGTGCCAGCAGGATCAGGGAGTCCACTGAAGCTTTCTTT. It translates to CASRIRESTEAFF.